The 32 T cell receptor beta chains presented below share a single source sample, sequenced in a study of glioma-infiltrating T cells after dendritic cell vaccination. Only in-frame clones appear in the TCRdb table, and some are missing; sequencing was by immunoSEQ multiplex PCR. The sample holds more than 55,000 clones, 85% to 90% seen once. Time point described: after dendritic cell vaccination, including at tumor progression/relapse. Sequenced material: blood, taken after dendritic cell vaccination. The receptors derive from a human donor with glioblastoma.

The chain recombines TRBV10-1 with TRBJ2-1; a weak D match, TRBD1 (5 bases). The CDR3 loop spans 16 amino acids. Germline CDR1 reads WNHNN; CDR2 reads SYGVQD (reference sequence). V was cut by 3 bases and J by 2 bases, with 14 bases left in between. CDR3 sequence (DNA): TGCGCCAGCAGTGACAGGGTTTCGAGCACCTACAATGAGCAGTTCTTC. Amino acids: CASSDRVSSTYNEQFF.

This clone was counted between two and nine times. J is TRBJ2-7 and V is TRBV5-1; 11 bases align to TRBD1. The CDR3 runs to 15 residues. Germline V gene sequence: CDR1 SGHRS, CDR2 YFSETQ. V was pared by 2 bases and J by 3 bases, with 4 bases of the junction left unmatched. CDR3 region: CASSFGQGALYEQYF. The CDR3 DNA sequence: TGCGCCAGCAGCTTCGGACAGGGGGCCCTCTACGAGCAGTACTTC.

The genes are TRBV6-5 and TRBJ1-1; 7 bases agree with TRBD1. The CDR3 length is 13 residues. V dropped 0 bases and J dropped 7; count of bases not matched to a gene: 2. Per the germline V gene, CDR1 is MNHEY and CDR2 is SVGAGI. The chain's CDR3 is CASSYSGGNEAFF. As DNA, the CDR3 is TGTGCCAGCAGTTACTCAGGGGGCAATGAAGCTTTCTTT.

This rearrangement joins TRBV6-6 to TRBJ1-6, with D unresolved. The ends were cut back, 4 bases at V and 4 bases at J, with 2 bases in the middle. Germline V lookup: CDR1 MNHNY, CDR2 SVGAGI (reference sequence). This CDR3 is 12 amino acids long. CDR3 nucleotide sequence: TGTGCCAGCAGTTCTTATAATTCACCCCTCCACTTT. Amino acids: CASSSYNSPLHF.

The chain combines TRBV5-4 with TRBJ1-1, with TRBD1 as a possible D gene (5 bases). The V gene lost 4 bases and the J gene lost 7 bases, with 23 bases spanning the gap. Germline lookup yields CDR1 SGHNT and CDR2 YYREEE (reference sequence). The CDR3 has 16 amino acids. The CDR3 loop is CASSPVSGGPNREAFF. As DNA, the CDR3 is TGTGCCAGCAGCCCGGTTTCCGGGGGTCCGAACCGTGAAGCTTTCTTT.

This chain connects TRBV7-6 to TRBJ2-7; D possibly corresponds to TRBD2 (7 bases). The germline V gene has CDR1 SGHVS and CDR2 FNYEAQ. The CDR3 contains 14 residues. Trimming left V 1 base short and J 2 bases short, with 9 bases between. The CDR3 DNA reads as TGTGCCAGCAGCTTAGAGGGGGGGGCCTACGAGCAGTACTTC. Translation: CASSLEGGAYEQYF.

This chain uses TRBV4-3 with TRBJ1-1, with TRBD1 identical over 9 bases. Germline trimming cut 0 bases from V and 4 bases from J; bases unmatched to any gene: 6. CDR1 is LGHNA and CDR2 is YSLEER in the germline V gene. The CDR3 runs to 16 residues. The CDR3 spells CASSQDKATGGTEAFF. Here the CDR3 DNA reads TGCGCCAGCAGCCAAGATAAAGCGACAGGGGGCACTGAAGCTTTCTTT.

The genes are TRBV11-2 and TRBJ2-7; a possible D gene is TRBD1 (5 bases). CDR1 and CDR2 from the germline V gene are SGHAT and FQNNGV. Trimming took off 0 bases at V and 3 bases at J, with 15 bases between the two ends. The CDR3 consists of 16 residues. This chain's CDR3 is CASSLDVRGPYYEQYF. DNA for the CDR3: TGTGCCAGCAGCTTAGATGTAAGGGGCCCCTACTACGAGCAGTACTTC.

The genes are TRBV6-1 and TRBJ1-2, with D possibly matching TRBD1 (6 bases). The CDR3 contains 15 residues. Germline V CDR1 and CDR2: MNHNS, SASEGT. Trimming stripped 7 bases from V and 2 bases from J, with 17 bases between. CDR3 sequence: CASKVGGGANYGYTF. The CDR3 DNA sequence: TGTGCCAGCAAGGTTGGGGGGGGCGCGAACTATGGCTACACCTTC.

The rearrangement links TRBV28 to TRBJ2-7; 7 bases line up with TRBD1. Germline CDR1 and CDR2: MDHEN and SYDVKM. The V and J ends lost 5 bases and 3 bases, in that order; junction bases with no gene match: 4. The CDR3 is made up of 13 amino acids. The CDR3 is CASSQQGFYEQYF. CDR3 DNA: TGTGCCAGCAGTCAACAGGGGTTCTACGAGCAGTACTTC. The variable domain in full, completed from reference TRBV28 and TRBJ2-7, reads DVKVTQSSRYLVKRTGEKVFLECVQDMDHENMFWYRQDPGLGLRLIYFSYDVKMKEKGDIPEGYSVSREKKERFSLILESASTNQTSMYLCASSQQGFYEQYFGPGTRLTVT.

J is TRBJ1-3 and V is TRBV15; D call uncertain. Trimming removed 3 bases from V and 0 bases from J, with 24 bases in between. Germline CDR1 LNHNV, CDR2 YYDKDF (reference sequence). The CDR3 has 20 amino acids. CDR3 sequence: CATSRTHRSRTLISGNTIYF. The CDR3 nucleotides are TGTGCCACCAGCAGGACCCATCGATCAAGGACTCTCATCTCTGGAAACACCATATATTTT.

The chain couples TRBV7-2 to TRBJ2-1, with 9 positions matching TRBD1. CDR3 length: 16 amino acids. Germline V gene data show CDR1 as SGHTA and CDR2 as FQGNSA. V lost 1 base and J lost 9; bases outside the gene matches: 10. CDR3 amino acids: CASSLDPSGQGIEQFF. CDR3 DNA: TGTGCCAGCAGCTTAGACCCATCGGGACAGGGTATTGAGCAGTTCTTC.

The rearrangement links TRBV5-6 to TRBJ2-5; no definite D call. CDR3 size: 13 residues. With 0 bases removed from V and 2 bases from J, the gap between germline ends came to 5 bases. CDR1 is SGHDT, CDR2 YYEEEE, per germline. CDR3 protein: CASSLGQQETQYF. CDR3 DNA sequence: TGTGCCAGCAGCTTGGGGCAGCAAGAGACCCAGTACTTC.

The rearrangement joins TRBV4-1 to TRBJ1-5; perhaps TRBD1 as D (5 bases). The CDR3 is made up of 15 amino acids. V was trimmed by 1 base and J by 0 bases, leaving 7 bases between them. CDR1 and CDR2 from the germline V gene are MGHRA and YSYEKL. The CDR3 DNA is TGCGCCAGCAGCCAAGGAAGGGGTAGCAATCAGCCCCAGCATTTT. Translation: CASSQGRGSNQPQHF.

The CDR3 DNA follows: TGTGCCATCAGTGAGTCGGGCGGGGGGGCTCCCAATGAGCAGTTCTTC. This codes for CAISESGGGAPNEQFF. The rearrangement links TRBV10-3 to TRBJ2-1, with 9 bases fitting TRBD2. The ends lost 0 bases at V and 6 bases at J; junction bases unmatched: 6. The CDR3 contains 16 residues. CDR1 is ENHRY, CDR2 SYGVKD, per germline.

The chain links TRBV7-3 to TRBJ2-5; 9 bases line up with TRBD1. Unmatched junction bases numbered 9, after V lost 5 bases and J lost 5 bases. The CDR3 extends over 15 amino acids. Per germline, CDR1 SGHTA and CDR2 FQGTGA. This CDR3 reads CASSAEGQGGETQYF. CDR3 nucleotide sequence: TGTGCCAGCAGCGCCGAGGGACAGGGAGGGGAGACCCAGTACTTC.

Notes on this clone: At the DNA level, this CDR3 is encoded by other sequences in the same sample as well. The V and J genes are TRBV18 and TRBJ2-2; 10 bases agree with TRBD1. After removal of 6 bases from V and 5 bases from J, the junction contained 3 bases not matched to a gene. This CDR3 has 14 residues. The germline V gene has CDR1 KGHSH and CDR2 LQKENI. The CDR3 reads CASSPGQGTGELFF. In nucleotides, the CDR3 is TGTGCCAGCTCCCCGGGACAGGGGACCGGGGAGCTGTTTTTT. Full variable domain (remainder filled in from reference TRBV18 and TRBJ2-2): NAGVMQNPRHLVRRRGQEARLRCSPMKGHSHVYWYRQLPEEGLKFMVYLQKENIIDESGMPKERFSAEFPKEGPSILRIQQVVRGDSAAYFCASSPGQGTGELFFGEGSRLTVL.

This clone was detected only once. This chain uses TRBV9 with TRBJ2-1; perhaps TRBD1 as D (5 bases). Germline lookup yields CDR1 SGDLS and CDR2 YYNGEE. V lost 0 bases, J lost 4 bases, and 11 bases lay in between. The CDR3 length is 15 residues. The CDR3: CASSVGGDSYNEQFF. The CDR3 DNA follows: TGTGCCAGCAGCGTAGGAGGCGACAGTTACAATGAGCAGTTCTTC.

This chain joins TRBV4-1 and TRBJ2-5; 9 bases agree with TRBD1. Per the germline V gene, CDR1 is MGHRA and CDR2 is YSYEKL. V lost 1 base to trimming and J lost 4 bases; unmatched junction nucleotides: 4. This CDR3 spans 15 amino acids. The CDR3 here is CASSQGQGVLETQYF. The CDR3 DNA is TGCGCCAGCAGCCAAGGACAGGGGGTCTTAGAGACCCAGTACTTC.

This sequence joins TRBV7-6 and TRBJ2-5; 11 positions agree with TRBD2. Unmatched junction bases numbered 4, after V lost 4 bases and J lost 0 bases. The CDR3 contains 16 residues. Germline V CDR1 and CDR2: SGHVS, FNYEAQ. The CDR3 spells CASSSLAGGNQETQYF. CDR3 coding DNA: TGTGCCAGCAGCTCCTTAGCGGGGGGGAACCAAGAGACCCAGTACTTC.

Worth noting for this clone: Compared with germline, one end of the junction differs, possibly owing to a read error. The rearrangement joins TRBV7-7 to TRBJ2-5, with 9 bases lining up with TRBD1. Germline CDR1 SSHAT, CDR2 FNYEAQ (reference sequence). The CDR3 runs 13 residues. The CDR3 DNA reads TGTGCTAGCAGCCAGGACAGGGGAGAGACCCAGTACTTC. This encodes CASSQDRGETQYF.

The V call is TRBV7-6, the J call TRBJ2-2; no clear D gene. V lost 0 bases and J 0 bases, leaving 5 bases between the germline ends. Per the germline V gene, CDR1 is SGHVS and CDR2 is FNYEAQ. This CDR3 is built from 15 residues. CDR3 sequence: CASSLAPANTGELFF. Written as DNA, the CDR3 is TGTGCCAGCAGCTTAGCACCGGCGAACACCGGGGAGCTGTTTTTT. Based on the CDR3 plus reference TRBV7-6 and TRBJ2-2, the full variable domain is GAGVSQSPRYKVTKRGQDVALRCDPISGHVSLYWYRQALGQGPEFLTYFNYEAQQDKSGLPNDRFSAERPEGSISTLTIQRTEQRDSAMYRCASSLAPANTGELFFGEGSRLTVL.

With regard to this clone: Mismatch with germline at one junction end may stem from a read error. V usage is TRBV7-3 and J usage is TRBJ2-7, with 10 bases that match TRBD2. The CDR3 length is 13 residues. CDR1 is SGHTA and CDR2 is FQGTGA in the germline V gene. The CDR3 loop is CASSPRPSGGLDF. The DNA of the CDR3 is TGTGCCAGCAGCCCCCGGCCTAGCGGGGGCCTTGACTTC.

The V gene is TRBV7-2, the J gene TRBJ2-3; 15 bases are shared with TRBD2. The CDR3 covers 16 residues. CDR1 and CDR2 (germline): SGHTA, FQGNSA. Trimming cost V 1 base and J 10 bases; bases outside gene matches: 6. The CDR3 protein is CASSLGWGLAGGAQYF. CDR3 DNA: TGTGCCAGCAGCTTAGGCTGGGGACTAGCGGGGGGTGCGCAGTATTTT.

As regards this clone: At one boundary the junction diverges from the germline segment, which might be a read error. Other nucleotide sequences from this sample produce the same CDR3. This rearrangement joins TRBV30 to TRBJ1-6; D perhaps matches TRBD1 (6 bases). Germline V gene sequence: CDR1 GTSNPN, CDR2 SVGIG (reference sequence). CDR3 length: 17 amino acids. CDR3 sequence: CAWSREGGASYNSPLHF. CDR3 nucleotides: TGTGCCTGGAGCCGAGAGGGGGGGGCATCCTATAATTCCCCCCTCCACTTT.

This clone occurred once. The rearrangement joins TRBV5-1 to TRBJ2-7; 12 bases are shared with TRBD2. V shed 0 bases, J shed 5 bases, and the junction held 0 bases outside the gene matches. This CDR3 is 14 amino acids long. Germline V gene sequence: CDR1 SGHRS, CDR2 YFSETQ. CDR3 amino acids: CASSLGLAGDEQYF. DNA of the CDR3: TGCGCCAGCAGCTTGGGACTAGCGGGAGACGAGCAGTACTTC.

This chain connects TRBV9 to TRBJ1-2, with TRBD1 identical over 8 bases. The germline V gene has CDR1 SGDLS and CDR2 YYNGEE. Trimming removed 0 bases from V and 7 bases from J; junction bases left unmatched: 8. This CDR3 comprises 15 residues. CDR3 bases: TGTGCCAGCAGCGTAGCCCCCAGGGGGCCGGGTGGCTACACCTTC. It yields the protein CASSVAPRGPGGYTF.

This clone was seen once. The chain carries TRBV7-2 and TRBJ2-7; D remains unclear. Germline V gene sequence: CDR1 SGHTA, CDR2 FQGNSA. The V end lost 4 bases, the J end lost 3 bases, and 4 bases lay between the germline ends. This CDR3 comprises 11 residues. CDR3 in DNA: TGTGCCAGCAGCTCCTACTACGAGCAGTACTTC. As protein: CASSSYYEQYF.

The CDR3 DNA follows: TGTGCCAGCAGGCAGGGCTTTGGGAACACTGAAGCTTTCTTT. Translated: CASRQGFGNTEAFF. The chain combines TRBV2 with TRBJ1-1, with D perhaps matching TRBD1 (5 bases). Germline V lookup: CDR1 SNHLY, CDR2 FYNNEI. This CDR3 contains 14 residues. The V and J ends lost 6 bases and 1 base respectively, with 12 bases between them.

CDR3 nucleotide sequence: TGTGCCAGCAGTTCAAACAGGGGGTTCGGCAATCAGCCCCAGCATTTT. This codes for CASSSNRGFGNQPQHF. The gene calls are TRBV28 and TRBJ1-5; TRBD1 matches 8 bases. CDR3 size: 16 residues. V was pared by 4 bases and J by 2 bases, with 7 bases of the junction left unmatched. The V gene's germline CDR1 is MDHEN and CDR2 SYDVKM.

The genes are TRBV5-5 and TRBJ2-7; possibly TRBD1 for D (7 bases). This CDR3 has 15 amino acids. Per germline, CDR1 SGHKS and CDR2 YYEKEE (reference sequence). V was trimmed by 4 bases and J by 0 bases, leaving 14 bases between them. CDR3 loop: CASSGGTAVSYEQYF. The CDR3 DNA sequence: TGTGCCAGCAGCGGCGGGACAGCGGTCTCCTACGAGCAGTACTTC.

Here the CDR3 DNA reads TGCGCCAGCAGCTTGGAGTCAGGGCAAGATACGCAGTATTTT. This encodes CASSLESGQDTQYF. V and J are TRBV5-1 and TRBJ2-3, with a possible D match to TRBD1 (5 bases). Germline CDR1 is SGHRS and CDR2 is YFSETQ. V dropped 0 bases and J dropped 5 bases, with 10 bases sitting between them. This CDR3 is built from 14 residues.